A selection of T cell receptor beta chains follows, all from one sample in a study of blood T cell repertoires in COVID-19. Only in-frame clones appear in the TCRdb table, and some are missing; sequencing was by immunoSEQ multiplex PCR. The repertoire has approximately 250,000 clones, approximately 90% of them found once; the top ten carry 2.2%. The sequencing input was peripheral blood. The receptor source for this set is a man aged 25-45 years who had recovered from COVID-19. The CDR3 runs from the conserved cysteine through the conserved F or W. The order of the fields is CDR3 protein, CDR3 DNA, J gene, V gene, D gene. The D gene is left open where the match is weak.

CASSEDSGLDHSEQYF TGTGCCAGCAGTGAGGATTCTGGACTAGATCATTCCGAGCAGTACTTC TRBJ2-7 TRBV2 TRBD2
CASSFDRENIQYF TGTGCCAGCAGCTTTGACAGGGAGAACATTCAGTACTTC TRBJ2-4 TRBV5-5 TRBD1
CASSINSAEAFF TGTGCCAGCAGTATTAACTCCGCTGAAGCTTTCTTT TRBJ1-1 TRBV28 -
CASSQPGQDYGYTF TGTGCCAGCAGCCAACCGGGACAGGACTATGGCTACACCTTC TRBJ1-2 TRBV21-1 -
CASPRVGGERYTEAFF TGTGCCTCCCCGAGGGTAGGGGGAGAGAGATACACTGAAGCTTTCTTT TRBJ1-1 TRBV24-1 -
CASSFLGGNTGELFF TGTGCCAGCAGCTTCTTGGGGGGTAACACCGGGGAGCTGTTTTTT TRBJ2-2 TRBV5-4 -
CASSKRAGVLYF TGTGCCAGCAGCAAAAGGGCGGGGGTGTTGTACTTC TRBJ2-7 TRBV21-1 -
CASSQHEPGQGDEKLFF TGTGCCAGCTCACAACACGAACCGGGACAGGGGGATGAAAAACTGTTTTTT TRBJ1-4 TRBV18 TRBD1
CASSFALGGGAEAFF TGCGCCAGCAGCTTTGCCCTCGGGGGAGGGGCTGAAGCTTTCTTT TRBJ1-1 TRBV5-1 -
CASSAQTGGDEKLFF TGTGCCAGCAGCGCCCAGACAGGGGGCGATGAAAAACTGTTTTTT TRBJ1-4 TRBV7-9 TRBD1